The rows below give T cell receptor beta chains drawn from one sample of a study of blood T cell repertoires in COVID-19. Data came from immunoSEQ multiplex PCR; TCRdb stores just in-frame clones and leaves some out. The data hold about 370,000 clones, with almost 90% observed a single time. The specimen was peripheral blood. All receptors come from a man aged 18 to 29 with active or convalescent COVID-19. CDR3s include the opening cysteine and the closing phenylalanine or tryptophan. The order of the fields is V gene, CDR3 protein.

>TRBV4-1
CASSQVSGRGGPKNIQYF
>TRBV27
CASSTGDWAYGYTF
>TRBV6-5
CASSLSYYEQYF
>TRBV6-2/TRBV6-3
CASRLSMGAYNEQFF
>TRBV29-1
CSVELVRGGGPETQYF
>TRBV7-3
CASSQGGEAFF
>TRBV12-5
CASGLSADGANVLTF
>TRBV7-2
CASSFGGGNEKLFF
>TRBV21-1
CASTRDEKLFF
>TRBV6-5
CASRTIQGLTDTQYF
>TRBV3-1/TRBV3-2
CASSIGTASTDTQYF
>TRBV27
CASSLFGQGAYEQYF
>TRBV7-9
CATGAGINEKLFF
>TRBV2
CASTWLAVAETQYF
>TRBV15
CATSRESGGLQPQHF
>TRBV4-3
CASSQGSGGSGEQYF
>TRBV9
CASSVGGPGVEQYF
>TRBV4-2
CASSQQTSGVQETQYF
>TRBV4-2
CASSQERGLAGTDTQYF
>TRBV28
CASTIPYNEQFF
>TRBV28
CASSPSGARGLEQYF
>TRBV7-6
CASSPSSETGNQPQHF
>TRBV6-1
CASSDYPGTSGDANTGELFF
>TRBV6-2/TRBV6-3
CASSYSSQPQHF
>TRBV18
CASSRYGYTYRVSNEKLFF
>TRBV2
CASTRTGVYGYTF
>TRBV7-9
CASTLDRGHYEQYF
>TRBV24-1
CATSDPQGANEKLFF
>TRBV7-3
CASSADRGVAYGYTF
>TRBV4-1
CASSQDLQASNQPQHF
>TRBV28
CASSLWPKTGGRGLSEKLFF
>TRBV7-9
CASSGPGHLEAFF
>TRBV7-2
CASSPRQAYGYTF
>TRBV27
CASSSPSGTGGPKNIQYF
>TRBV2
CASSTTGGVEKLFF